The next 10 T cell receptor beta chains were all read from a single sample in a study of cytomegalovirus exposure and HLA in healthy donors. This table comes from immunoSEQ multiplex PCR, and its TCRdb copy is limited to in-frame clones, with some not included. Here the sample spans about 160,000 clones, roughly nine tenths being singletons. The source material was PBMCs. The origin of the receptors is a woman aged 25 to 39 in good health and CMV-seronegative.

V gene TRBV7-2 combines with J gene TRBJ2-1; 13 nucleotides line up with TRBD2. With V trimmed by 6 bases and J by 9 bases, 8 bases remained unmatched. CDR3 length: 15 amino acids. Looked up from germline, CDR1 is SGHTA and CDR2 is FQGNSA. This chain's CDR3 is CASRSPGLAGTEQFF. DNA for the CDR3: TGTGCCAGCAGATCTCCGGGACTAGCGGGGACTGAGCAGTTCTTC.

This clone was seen only a few times. The chain couples TRBV5-1 to TRBJ1-1; D is uncertain. Germline loops: CDR1 SGHRS, CDR2 YFSETQ. CDR3 length: 12 amino acids. V was pared by 0 bases and J by 7 bases, with 7 bases between. Written as DNA, the CDR3 is TGCGCCAGCAGCTTGGGGATGAATGAAGCTTTCTTT. It codes for CASSLGMNEAFF. The complete variable domain, with remaining parts taken from reference TRBV5-1 and TRBJ1-1, reads KAGVTQTPRYLIKTRGQQVTLSCSPISGHRSVSWYQQTPGQGLQFLFEYFSETQRNKGNFPGRFSGRQFSNSRSEMNVSTLELGDSALYLCASSLGMNEAFFGQGTRLTVV.

The chain uses TRBV9 and TRBJ1-1; 7 nucleotides align to TRBD1. The CDR3 is made up of 12 amino acids. Unmatched junction bases numbered 3, after V lost 4 bases and J lost 6 bases. CDR1 is SGDLS, CDR2 YYNGEE, per germline. The CDR3 DNA reads TGTGCCAGCAGCTACGGACAGGCTGAAGCTTTCTTT. Translation: CASSYGQAEAFF.

The V call is TRBV7-8, the J call TRBJ1-4; no clear D. CDR3 size: 14 residues. Germline V gene lookup returns CDR1 SGHVS and CDR2 FQNEAQ. With 5 bases removed from V and 6 bases from J, the gap between germline ends came to 13 bases. The CDR3 here is CASSVPGGDEKLFF. The CDR3 coding sequence is TGTGCCAGCAGCGTCCCAGGTGGAGATGAAAAACTGTTTTTT. Full variable domain (outside the CDR3, taken from reference TRBV7-8 and TRBJ1-4): GAGVSQSPRYKVAKRGQDVALRCDPISGHVSLFWYQQALGQGPEFLTYFQNEAQLDKSGLPSDRFFAERPEGSVSTLKIQRTQQEDSAVYLCASSVPGGDEKLFFGSGTQLSVL.

The table lists this clone with a count of one. This sample includes further DNA sequences coding for the same CDR3. The chain recombines TRBV7-9 with TRBJ1-2, with D possibly being TRBD1 (6 bases). Trimming removed 3 bases from V and 2 bases from J, with 7 bases in between. The CDR3 consists of 13 residues. Germline values: CDR1 SEHNR, CDR2 FQNEAQ (reference sequence). The CDR3 DNA sequence: TGTGCCAGCAGCTTGGGACAAAACTATGGCTACACCTTC. It translates to CASSLGQNYGYTF.

V usage is TRBV7-8 and J usage is TRBJ2-5, with a tentative D call TRBD2 (5 bases). The germline V gene has CDR1 SGHVS and CDR2 FQNEAQ. There are 14 residues in the CDR3. V shed 4 bases and J shed 1 base, with 10 bases lying between them. CDR3 in amino acids: CASSSVGIQETQYF. CDR3 in DNA: TGTGCCAGCAGCTCCGTCGGGATCCAAGAGACCCAGTACTTC.

The chain couples TRBV5-1 to TRBJ2-7, with 10 nucleotides matching TRBD2. The CDR3 spans 17 residues. Losses at the gene ends were 4 bases for V and 0 bases for J; bases not matched to a gene: 10. Looked up from germline, CDR1 is SGHRS and CDR2 is YFSETQ. The CDR3 loop reads CASSPYSGRAASYEQYF. The CDR3 bases are TGCGCCAGCAGCCCTTACAGCGGGAGGGCCGCCTCCTACGAGCAGTACTTC.

V usage is TRBV5-8 and J usage is TRBJ2-6; D is uncertain. V lost 2 bases to trimming and J lost 0 bases, with 3 bases between them. Looked up from germline, CDR1 is SGHTS and CDR2 is YDEGEE. The CDR3 covers 14 residues. Here the CDR3 DNA reads TGTGCCAGCAGCTTATTCTCTGGGGCCAACGTCCTGACTTTC. Amino acids: CASSLFSGANVLTF.

The gene calls are TRBV19 and TRBJ2-7; 7 bases line up with TRBD2. The germline CDR1 and CDR2 sequences are LNHDA and SQIVND (reference sequence). The CDR3 loop spans 14 amino acids. V shed 5 bases, J shed 1 base, and the junction held 5 bases outside the gene matches. The CDR3 reads CASSPSGGSYEQYF. The CDR3 region has the DNA TGTGCCAGTAGTCCTAGCGGAGGGTCCTACGAGCAGTACTTC. Filled out from reference TRBV19 and TRBJ2-7, the complete variable domain reads DGGITQSPKYLFRKEGQNVTLSCEQNLNHDAMYWYRQDPGQGLRLIYYSQIVNDFQKGDIAEGYSVSREKKESFPLTVTSAQKNPTAFYLCASSPSGGSYEQYFGPGTRLTVT.

The V call is TRBV2, the J call TRBJ2-7, with D perhaps given as TRBD1 or TRBD2 (6 bases each). Trimming left V 8 bases short and J 7 bases short, with 15 bases between. Germline V gene lookup returns CDR1 SNHLY and CDR2 FYNNEI. The CDR3 extends over 12 amino acids. CDR3 region: CASGGPPGEQYF. In DNA form, the CDR3 reads TGTGCCAGCGGGGGGCCCCCGGGGGAGCAGTACTTC.